This TCR beta chain was profiled in a study of T cells in Graves' hyperthyroidism and ophthalmopathy. Overall study results and limits: The model identified upcoming ophthalmopathy a median about 7.1 months ahead of onset. A model of 13 V-J features distinguished ophthalmopathy from stable hyperthyroidism.

This clonotype was found a few times. Antigen specificity is unknown. Ophthalmopathy patients had Clinical Activity Score at least 3, NOSPECS grade at least 4, duration under 3 months. CDR3 length: 13 amino acids. V lost 3 bases and J 8 bases, leaving 13 bases between the germline ends. Germline V gives CDR1 LNHDA, CDR2 SQIVND (reference sequence). There were TCR beta CDR3 regions amplified from RNA transcripts. A set of HTBI primers served as the primers for a first-round RT-PCR of the TCR CDR3. From the multiplex PCR reads, TCRdb called clonotypes with MiXCR, one entry per CDR3 protein. Altogether fewer than 500,000 distinct CDR3 sequences are present, approximately 15% being singletons, with the ten largest covering roughly 13%.

This receptor was obtained from a man in his late teens or twenties with Graves' ophthalmopathy. The V gene is TRBV19, the J gene TRBJ1-2; D not resolved. Source material: blood. The CDR3 nucleotides are TGTGCCAGTAGTATGAGGCAGTCAAAGGGCTACACCTTC. Its protein is CASSMRQSKGYTF.